This passage covers 23 T cell receptor beta chains from one sample sequenced in a study of early T cells in non-severe SARS-CoV-2 infection. TCRdb recomputed calls from the 5' RACE reads with MiXCR, one row per CDR3 protein. The profile shows tens of thousands of distinct CDR3 sequences, 5.5% to 6.5% of them singletons. The source material was whole blood. These receptors were taken from an adult who was a healthcare worker with PCR-confirmed SARS-CoV-2 infection or an uninfected control (not recorded which).

The chain joins TRBV6-6 to TRBJ2-3, with D possibly matching TRBD1 (5 bases). V was shortened by 2 bases and J by 5 bases, with 5 bases between the two germline ends. Germline-derived CDR1 and CDR2 are MNHNY and SVGAGI (reference sequence). This CDR3 contains 12 residues. CDR3 protein: CASSYQGDTQYF. CDR3 nucleotides: TGTGCCAGCAGTTACCAGGGAGATACGCAGTATTTT.

This clonotype was picked up many times. The V and J genes are TRBV28 and TRBJ1-2; 12 bases align to TRBD1. V gave up 5 bases and J gave up 3 bases; unmatched junction bases: 1. Germline V lookup: CDR1 MDHEN, CDR2 SYDVKM. This CDR3 region has 14 residues. As DNA, the CDR3 is TGTGCCAGCAGTGGGACAGGGGGCGACTATGGCTACACCTTC. This codes for CASSGTGGDYGYTF.

This chain links TRBV11-2 with TRBJ2-7; tentatively, D is TRBD2 (5 bases). CDR1 is SGHAT and CDR2 is FQNNGV in the germline V gene. This CDR3 region has 14 residues. The V and J ends lost 0 bases and 2 bases respectively, with 8 bases between them. CDR3 bases: TGTGCCAGCAGCTTAGACTCGGGGACCTACGAGCAGTACTTC. Its protein is CASSLDSGTYEQYF.

In its sample, this clonotype was seen a few times. The chain has TRBV6-1 and TRBJ2-1; unclear D gene. The V and J ends lost 0 bases and 6 bases respectively, with 6 bases between them. The CDR3 is 13 amino acids. CDR1 and CDR2 from the germline V gene are MNHNS and SASEGT. As DNA, the CDR3 is TGTGCCAGCAGTGAAGCGCACCTCAATGAGCAGTTCTTC. The encoded protein is CASSEAHLNEQFF.

The gene calls are TRBV5-4 and TRBJ2-7; D tentatively reads TRBD1 or TRBD2 (6 bases each). The V gene lost 3 bases and the J gene lost 7 bases, with 11 bases spanning the gap. The CDR3 spans 12 residues. Germline V lookup: CDR1 SGHNT, CDR2 YYREEE (reference sequence). As DNA, the CDR3 is TGTGCCAGCAGCTACAGGGACTTGGAGCAGTACTTC. It codes for CASSYRDLEQYF. Full variable domain (remainder filled in from reference TRBV5-4 and TRBJ2-7): ETGVTQSPTHLIKTRGQQVTLRCSSQSGHNTVSWYQQALGQGPQFIFQYYREEENGRGNFPPRFSGLQFPNYSSELNVNALELDDSALYLCASSYRDLEQYFGPGTRLTVT.

This clonotype appeared many times. DNA of the CDR3: TGTGCCAGCAGCTTAGGGAGGGGGACAGGGGGCACCCACGAGCAGTACTTC. Residues: CASSLGRGTGGTHEQYF. The rearrangement uses TRBV7-2 and TRBJ2-7; TRBD1 aligns across 12 bases. The CDR3 is 17 residues long. From germline, CDR1 is SGHTA and CDR2 FQGNSA. J lost 5 bases, V lost 1 base, and 9 bases had no gene match.

This clonotype was observed many times. The rearrangement uses TRBV7-9 and TRBJ1-2; tentatively, D is TRBD1 (5 bases). The CDR3 spans 13 residues. CDR1 is SEHNR and CDR2 is FQNEAQ in the germline V gene (reference sequence). The V and J ends lost 7 bases and 8 bases respectively, with 17 bases between them. The CDR3 region has the DNA TGTGCCAGCACCCCCGGGAGGGGAGGCGGCTACACCTTC. As protein: CASTPGRGGGYTF.

This clonotype occurred many times. This sequence joins TRBV28 and TRBJ2-3, with 7 bases lining up with TRBD1. This CDR3 has 16 residues. Germline V gene lookup returns CDR1 MDHEN and CDR2 SYDVKM. V shed 4 bases and J 4 bases; nucleotides not matched to a gene: 11. This chain's CDR3 is CASSSTGERVADTQYF. The CDR3 nucleotides are TGTGCCAGCAGTTCAACAGGGGAGAGGGTGGCAGATACGCAGTATTTT.

The genes are TRBV7-2 and TRBJ1-4, with D perhaps TRBD1 (6 bases). The CDR3 sequence is 15 residues long. Germline V gene lookup returns CDR1 SGHTA and CDR2 FQGNSA. V was shortened by 1 base and J by 7 bases, with 13 bases between the two germline ends. As DNA, the CDR3 is TGTGCCAGCAGCTTAGGGACGGGGGCGAGTGAAAAACTGTTTTTT. This translates into CASSLGTGASEKLFF.

At least ten counts were recorded for this clonotype. V and J are TRBV19 and TRBJ2-5; TRBD1 aligns across 7 bases. The CDR3 is made up of 16 amino acids. V shed 4 bases, J shed 5 bases, and the junction held 13 bases outside the gene matches. Germline V gene sequence: CDR1 LNHDA, CDR2 SQIVND (reference sequence). The CDR3 loop reads CASSNRQGLGLETQYF. In nucleotides, the CDR3 is TGTGCCAGTAGTAACCGACAGGGTCTGGGCTTGGAGACCCAGTACTTC. The whole variable domain, filled in from reference TRBV19 and TRBJ2-5, reads DGGITQSPKYLFRKEGQNVTLSCEQNLNHDAMYWYRQDPGQGLRLIYYSQIVNDFQKGDIAEGYSVSREKKESFPLTVTSAQKNPTAFYLCASSNRQGLGLETQYFGPGTRLLVL.

This clonotype was seen at least ten times. The chain carries TRBV6-6 and TRBJ1-1, with 7 positions matching TRBD1. This CDR3 comprises 14 residues. The J segment lost 6 bases and the V segment lost 6 bases, leaving 10 bases of the junction unmatched. CDR1 and CDR2 from the germline V gene are MNHNY and SVGAGI (reference sequence). CDR3 region: CASRPITGEAEAFF. CDR3 nucleotides: TGTGCCAGCAGGCCTATTACAGGGGAGGCTGAAGCTTTCTTT.

The chain carries TRBV6-5 and TRBJ2-2; D gene uncertain. V shed 4 bases and J shed 5 bases, with 5 bases lying between them. Germline CDR1 is MNHEY and CDR2 is SVGAGI. The CDR3 covers 12 residues. The CDR3 loop is CASSSLTGELFF. For the CDR3, the DNA is TGTGCCAGCAGTTCTTTAACCGGGGAGCTGTTTTTT.

The rearrangement joins TRBV29-1 to TRBJ2-6, with no clear D. Trimming took 7 bases from V and 0 from J, leaving 10 bases between them. The CDR3 spans 14 residues. Germline V lookup: CDR1 SQVTM, CDR2 ANQGSEA. The CDR3, as DNA: TGCAGCGCCCCCCGGCACTCTGGGGCCAACGTCCTGACTTTC. It encodes CSAPRHSGANVLTF.

There are many counts of this clonotype. This chain connects TRBV19 to TRBJ1-2; D gene ambiguous. The length of the CDR3 is 14 residues. Trimming removed 3 bases at V and 8 bases at J, with 16 bases between. Germline V CDR1 and CDR2: LNHDA, SQIVND (reference sequence). The chain's CDR3 is CASSMYGIIGGYTF. The CDR3 DNA reads TGTGCCAGTAGTATGTACGGGATCATCGGGGGCTACACCTTC.

Ten or more counts support this clonotype. V gene TRBV10-2 combines with J gene TRBJ2-1, with D perhaps matching TRBD1 (6 bases). The CDR3 is 13 residues long. Trimming removed 6 bases at V and 15 bases at J, with 21 bases between. In germline, CDR1 is WSHSY, CDR2 SAAADI. The CDR3 DNA sequence: TGCGCCAGCAGGCCAGGACAGTCCTTCGTTAGGTTCTTC. It yields the protein CASRPGQSFVRFF.

This clonotype came up a few times. The gene calls are TRBV13 and TRBJ2-7; 10 positions match TRBD1. Germline V CDR1 and CDR2: PRHDT, FYEKMQ (reference sequence). Trimming cost V 5 bases and J 3 bases; bases outside gene matches: 7. This CDR3 contains 15 residues. The CDR3 DNA reads TGTGCCAGCAGCCCGAACCGGGACAGGGGCTACGAGCAGTACTTC. Its protein is CASSPNRDRGYEQYF.

The V gene is TRBV30, the J gene TRBJ1-3; 8 bases are shared with TRBD1. CDR1 and CDR2 from the germline V gene are GTSNPN and SVGIG (reference sequence). CDR3 size: 15 residues. J gave up 3 bases and V 1 base, and 5 bases lay outside the gene matches. The CDR3 protein is CAWSAGQGHGNTIYF. CDR3 in DNA: TGTGCCTGGAGTGCCGGACAGGGCCATGGAAACACCATATATTTT.

This clonotype was seen at least ten times. CDR3 DNA: TGTGCCAGCAGCTTAGCAACCGGGACAGGGGTCGGCTTTAATTCACCCCTCCACTTT. Amino acids: CASSLATGTGVGFNSPLHF. The rearrangement joins TRBV7-9 to TRBJ1-6, with 10 bases lining up with TRBD1. The ends lost 0 bases at V and 6 bases at J; junction bases unmatched: 11. CDR1 and CDR2 from the germline V gene are SEHNR and FQNEAQ (reference sequence). This CDR3 spans 19 amino acids.

The genes are TRBV9 and TRBJ2-5, with D perhaps matching TRBD1 (7 bases). The V gene lost 0 bases and the J gene lost 8 bases, with 20 bases spanning the gap. The germline CDR1 and CDR2 sequences are SGDLS and YYNGEE. This CDR3 spans 16 amino acids. CDR3 sequence reads: CASSVDSGQAVPTQYF. Written as DNA, the CDR3 is TGTGCCAGCAGCGTAGATAGCGGACAGGCGGTACCAACCCAGTACTTC.

This clonotype was observed many times. This chain uses TRBV6-1 with TRBJ2-2; D is perhaps TRBD2 (6 bases). V lost 3 bases to trimming and J lost 6 bases, with 14 bases between them. Germline-derived CDR1 and CDR2 are MNHNS and SASEGT. This CDR3 comprises 15 residues. The CDR3 sequence is CASSEGTRWAGELFF. Here the CDR3 DNA reads TGTGCCAGCAGTGAGGGGACTCGCTGGGCCGGGGAGCTGTTTTTT.

The table lists this clonotype with a few counts. The chain recombines TRBV19 with TRBJ1-5; D might be TRBD1 (5 bases). CDR1 LNHDA and CDR2 SQIVND come from the germline V gene (reference sequence). Trimming shortened V by 7 bases and J by 5 bases, and 18 bases separated the two germline ends. The CDR3 is 15 residues long. The CDR3 loop is CASTGWDGRDQPQHF. The CDR3 region has the DNA TGTGCCAGTACAGGATGGGACGGGAGAGATCAGCCCCAGCATTTT.

This clonotype was found a few times. The chain combines TRBV30 with TRBJ1-1, with D maybe TRBD1 (6 bases). The CDR3 is 13 amino acids. V lost 7 bases and J lost 0, with 12 bases in between. CDR1 GTSNPN and CDR2 SVGIG come from the germline V gene (reference sequence). DNA of the CDR3: TGTGCCTCTTACAGGGCCTTGAACACTGAAGCTTTCTTT. Amino acid sequence: CASYRALNTEAFF.

This clonotype was detected many times. The genes are TRBV12-3 or TRBV12-4 and TRBJ2-1; TRBD2 aligns across 8 bases. The CDR3 contains 15 residues. Trimming cost V 0 bases and J 7 bases; bases outside gene matches: 5. The CDR3 protein is CASSLARGGKNEQFF. The DNA for the CDR3 is TGTGCCAGCAGTTTAGCCCGGGGGGGGAAGAATGAGCAGTTCTTC.